This is a list of T cell receptor beta chains from one sample in a study of blood T cell repertoires in COVID-19. Sequenced by immunoSEQ multiplex PCR; TCRdb stores in-frame clones only, minus some. Of about 260,000 clones detected, 80% to 90% appear once; the ten largest clones hold 4.2%. The sequencing sample was made of peripheral blood. These receptors all come from a man aged 55 to 70 with acute or convalescent COVID-19. CDR3s include the opening cysteine and the closing phenylalanine or tryptophan. The D gene is left open where the match is weak. Expanded clones are given a class, and other clones once, few, many or no size at all.

TRBJ1-5 | few | NA | TRBV12-3/TRBV12-4 | 13 | CASSLAGGQPQHF | TGTGCCAGCAGTTTAGCCGGAGGTCAGCCCCAGCATTTT
TRBJ2-1 | NA | TRBD2 | TRBV5-6 | 18 | CASSLVGRGESSYNEQFF | TGTGCCAGCAGCTTGGTCGGTCGGGGGGAGAGCTCCTACAATGAGCAGTTCTTC
TRBJ2-3 | NA | NA | TRBV29-1 | 14 | CSVEGGKGADTQYF | TGCAGCGTTGAAGGCGGGAAAGGCGCAGATACGCAGTATTTT
TRBJ2-1 | NA | TRBD2 | TRBV28 | 16 | CASRGAPAGVRNEQFF | TGTGCCAGCAGGGGGGCCCCAGCGGGAGTACGCAATGAGCAGTTCTTC
TRBJ2-3 | NA | TRBD2 | TRBV7-9 | 16 | CASSPLLAGMVDTQYF | TGTGCCAGCAGCCCCCTATTAGCGGGAATGGTAGATACGCAGTATTTT
TRBJ1-4 | NA | NA | TRBV11-2 | 15 | CASSLRTRPGEKLFF | TGTGCCAGCAGCTTAAGGACTCGGCCGGGTGAAAAACTGTTTTTT
TRBJ1-2 | few | NA | TRBV12-3/TRBV12-4 | 13 | CASRQGLIYGYTF | TGTGCCAGCAGACAAGGACTCATCTATGGCTACACCTTC
TRBJ1-1 | NA | NA | TRBV5-6 | 14 | CASRNRVREAEAFF | TGTGCCAGCAGAAACAGGGTGAGAGAGGCTGAAGCTTTCTTT
TRBJ2-7 | NA | NA | TRBV6-5 | 14 | CASSYSFQGHEQYF | TGTGCCAGCAGTTACTCGTTTCAGGGCCACGAGCAGTACTTC
TRBJ1-1 | few | NA | TRBV14 | 15 | CASSPRIGSNTEAFF | TGTGCCAGCAGCCCTAGGATCGGGTCGAACACTGAAGCTTTCTTT
TRBJ1-2 | NA | TRBD1 | TRBV2 | 15 | CASSAGTDNNYGYTF | TGTGCCAGCAGTGCCGGGACAGATAATAACTATGGCTACACCTTC
TRBJ2-5 | NA | NA | TRBV11-3 | 13 | CASSLRYQETQYF | TGTGCCAGCAGCTTACGGTACCAAGAGACCCAGTACTTC
TRBJ1-3 | NA | NA | TRBV7-8 | 14 | CATLLAGQENTIYF | TGTGCCACCCTCTTAGCGGGGCAGGAAAACACCATATATTTT
TRBJ2-3 | NA | NA | TRBV2 | 14 | CATTRDGGADTQYF | TGTGCCACGACCCGGGACGGAGGGGCAGATACGCAGTATTTT
TRBJ2-7 | once | NA | TRBV9 | 14 | CASSVGSLEGEQYF | TGTGCCAGCAGCGTAGGGAGTCTGGAAGGCGAGCAGTACTTC
TRBJ2-3 | NA | TRBD1 | TRBV2 | 15 | CASSVQGASTDTQYF | TGTGCCAGCAGTGTACAGGGGGCTAGCACAGATACGCAGTATTTT
TRBJ2-5 | NA | NA | TRBV6-6 | 13 | CASRNRVRETQYF | TGTGCCAGCAGAAACAGGGTGCGGGAGACCCAGTACTTC
TRBJ1-1 | NA | NA | TRBV5-1 | 12 | CASSLQDSEAFF | TGCGCCAGCAGCCTACAAGACAGTGAAGCTTTCTTT
TRBJ1-6 | NA | NA | TRBV7-9 | 14 | CASSPTGYNSPLHF | TGTGCCAGCAGTCCTACAGGTTATAATTCACCCCTCCACTTT
TRBJ2-7 | NA | NA | TRBV28 | 18 | CASSPFQGRGEQTYEQYF | TGTGCCAGCAGTCCTTTCCAAGGGCGCGGGGAGCAGACCTACGAGCAGTACTTC